This TCR beta chain is drawn from a study of shared clonotypes between healthy human individuals. Some clones are missing from TCRdb's copy, which holds only in-frame ones; the method was immunoSEQ multiplex PCR. The sample lists around 500,000 clones; roughly 85% were seen once. The sequenced sample consisted of PBMCs. The clonotype comes from a woman aged 35 to 49 in good health. Some clones in this sample may be carry-over from other donors' samples.

In DNA form, the CDR3 reads TGTGCCAGCAGCCAAGTTTATCTACGGCAGGGCACAGATACGCAGTATTTT. This codes for CASSQVYLRQGTDTQYF. The rearrangement uses TRBV14 and TRBJ2-3; no reliable D call. The germline V and J ends were trimmed by 1 base and 1 base, with 15 bases remaining between them. CDR1 SGHDN and CDR2 FVKESK come from the germline V gene. The CDR3 runs 17 residues.